The sequence of this T cell receptor (beta chain) was determined in a study of blood T cell repertoires in COVID-19. Whole-study context: From T cells, B-cell-depleted T cells, or PBMCs came the material, which was cDNA or gDNA.

Assay: immunoSEQ multiplex PCR; the TCRdb copy retains only in-frame clones and omits some. The sample holds 200,000 to 250,000 clones, around 84% seen once. V lost 3 bases, J lost 7 bases, and 13 bases lay in between. CDR1 is MNHEY and CDR2 is SMNVEV in the germline V gene (reference sequence). The CDR3 is 13 residues long. Cohort 3 donors were reported recovered after two negative PCRs, clearance, or symptom resolution. This chain joins TRBV27 and TRBJ2-7; TRBD2 might be the D (5 bases). The receptor was isolated from a man in his forties who had recovered from COVID-19. The specimen was PBMCs or T cells enriched from blood (not recorded which). The DNA of the CDR3 is TGTGCCAGCAGTTTCTCTCGGGGAGTAGAGCAGTACTTC. Translating it yields CASSFSRGVEQYF.